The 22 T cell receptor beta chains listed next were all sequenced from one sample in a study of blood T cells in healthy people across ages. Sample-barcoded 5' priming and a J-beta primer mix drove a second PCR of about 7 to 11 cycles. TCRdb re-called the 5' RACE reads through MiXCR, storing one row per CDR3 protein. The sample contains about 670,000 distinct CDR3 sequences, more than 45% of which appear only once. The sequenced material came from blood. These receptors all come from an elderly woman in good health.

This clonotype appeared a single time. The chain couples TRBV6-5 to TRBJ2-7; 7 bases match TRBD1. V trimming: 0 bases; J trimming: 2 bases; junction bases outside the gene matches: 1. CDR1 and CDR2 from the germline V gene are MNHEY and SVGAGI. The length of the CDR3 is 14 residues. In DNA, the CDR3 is TGTGCCAGCAGTTACTCTCAGGGGGCCTACGAGCAGTACTTC. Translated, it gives CASSYSQGAYEQYF.

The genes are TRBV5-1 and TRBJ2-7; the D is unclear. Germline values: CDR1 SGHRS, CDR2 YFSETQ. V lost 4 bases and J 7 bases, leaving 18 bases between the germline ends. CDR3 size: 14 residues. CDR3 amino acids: CASSVAGDWDEQYF. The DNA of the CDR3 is TGCGCCAGCAGCGTGGCTGGGGATTGGGATGAGCAGTACTTC.

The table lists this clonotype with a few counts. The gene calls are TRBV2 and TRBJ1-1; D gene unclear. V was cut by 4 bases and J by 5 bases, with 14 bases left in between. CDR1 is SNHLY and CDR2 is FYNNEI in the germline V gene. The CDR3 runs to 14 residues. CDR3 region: CASSVIQPGTEAFF. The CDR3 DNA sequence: TGTGCCAGCAGTGTAATACAGCCGGGAACTGAAGCTTTCTTT.

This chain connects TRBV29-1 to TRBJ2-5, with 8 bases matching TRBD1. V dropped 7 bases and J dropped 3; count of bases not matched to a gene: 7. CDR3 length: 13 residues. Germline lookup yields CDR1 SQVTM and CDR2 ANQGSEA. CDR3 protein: CSGSGTGEETQYF. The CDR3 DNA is TGCAGCGGATCCGGGACAGGAGAAGAGACCCAGTACTTC.

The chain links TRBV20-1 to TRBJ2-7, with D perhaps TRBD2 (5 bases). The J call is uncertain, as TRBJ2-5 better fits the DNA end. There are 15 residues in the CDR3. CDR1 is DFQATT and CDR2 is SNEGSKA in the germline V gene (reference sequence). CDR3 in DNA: TGCAGTGCTAGCATTCTGGGGAGCCCGGGAGAGACCCAGTACTTC. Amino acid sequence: CSASILGSPGETQYF.

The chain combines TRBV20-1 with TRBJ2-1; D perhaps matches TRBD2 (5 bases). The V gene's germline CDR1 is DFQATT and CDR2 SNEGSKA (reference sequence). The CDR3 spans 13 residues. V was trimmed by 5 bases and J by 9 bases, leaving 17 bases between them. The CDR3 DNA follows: TGCAGTGCTCATGCTAGCAGGTCCAGTGAGCAGTTCTTC. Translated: CSAHASRSSEQFF.

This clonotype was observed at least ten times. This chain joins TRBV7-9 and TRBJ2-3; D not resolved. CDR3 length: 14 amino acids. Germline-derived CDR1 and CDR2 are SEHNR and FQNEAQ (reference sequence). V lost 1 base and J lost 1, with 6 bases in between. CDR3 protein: CASSLEEGTDTQYF. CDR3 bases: TGTGCCAGCAGCTTAGAAGAGGGCACAGATACGCAGTATTTT.

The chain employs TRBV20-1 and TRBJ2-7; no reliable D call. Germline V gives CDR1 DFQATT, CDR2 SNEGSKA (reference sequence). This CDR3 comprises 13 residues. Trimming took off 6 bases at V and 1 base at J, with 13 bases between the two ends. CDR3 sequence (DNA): TGCAGTGCACACCAAAGATGGTCCTACGAGCAGTACTTC. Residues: CSAHQRWSYEQYF.

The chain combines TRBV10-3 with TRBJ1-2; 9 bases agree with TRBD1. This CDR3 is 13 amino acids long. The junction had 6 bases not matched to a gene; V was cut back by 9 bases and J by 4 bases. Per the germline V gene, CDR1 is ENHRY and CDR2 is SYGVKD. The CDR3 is CAMTGQGSYGYTF. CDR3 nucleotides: TGTGCCATGACGGGACAGGGAAGCTATGGCTACACCTTC.

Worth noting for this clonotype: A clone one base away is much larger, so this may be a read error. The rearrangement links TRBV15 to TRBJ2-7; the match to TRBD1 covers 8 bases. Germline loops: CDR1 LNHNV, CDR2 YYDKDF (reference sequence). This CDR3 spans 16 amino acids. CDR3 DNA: TGTGCCACCAGCGCTCATGGGGACAGGTTCTCCCACGAGCAGTACTTC. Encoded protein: CATSAHGDRFSHEQYF. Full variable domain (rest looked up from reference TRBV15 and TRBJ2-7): DAMVIQNPRYQVTQFGKPVTLSCSQTLNHNVMYWYQQKSSQAPKLLFHYYDKDFNNEADTPDNFQSRRPNTSFCFLDIRSPGLGDTAMYLCATSAHGDRFSHEQYFGPGTRLTVT.

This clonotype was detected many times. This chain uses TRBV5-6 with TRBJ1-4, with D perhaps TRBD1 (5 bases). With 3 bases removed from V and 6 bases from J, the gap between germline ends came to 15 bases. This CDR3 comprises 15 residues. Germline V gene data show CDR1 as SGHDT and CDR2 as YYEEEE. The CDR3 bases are TGTGCCAGCAGCTCCCTCCGGGACGGTGATGAAAAACTGTTTTTT. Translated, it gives CASSSLRDGDEKLFF.

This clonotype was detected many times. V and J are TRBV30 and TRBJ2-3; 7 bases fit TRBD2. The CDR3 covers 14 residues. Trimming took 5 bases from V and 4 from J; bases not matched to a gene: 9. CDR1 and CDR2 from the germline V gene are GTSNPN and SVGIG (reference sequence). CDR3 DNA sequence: TGTGCCTGGTCGGTGGGAGGGAGAGCAGATACGCAGTATTTT. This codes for CAWSVGGRADTQYF.

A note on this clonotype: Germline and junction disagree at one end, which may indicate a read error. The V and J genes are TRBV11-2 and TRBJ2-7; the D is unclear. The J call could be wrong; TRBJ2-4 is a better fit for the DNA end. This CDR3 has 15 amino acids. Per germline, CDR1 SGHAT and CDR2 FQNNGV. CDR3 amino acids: CDSSLDLLASGIQYF. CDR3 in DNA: TGTGACAGCAGCTTAGATCTGCTGGCATCGGGCATTCAGTACTTC.

The CDR3 protein is CSVEGFNEQFF. CDR3 bases: TGCAGCGTTGAGGGGTTCAATGAGCAGTTCTTC. The chain links TRBV29-1 to TRBJ2-1; D ambiguous. The V end lost 3 bases, the J end lost 6 bases, and 6 bases lay between the germline ends. CDR3 size: 11 residues. Germline CDR1 SQVTM, CDR2 ANQGSEA.

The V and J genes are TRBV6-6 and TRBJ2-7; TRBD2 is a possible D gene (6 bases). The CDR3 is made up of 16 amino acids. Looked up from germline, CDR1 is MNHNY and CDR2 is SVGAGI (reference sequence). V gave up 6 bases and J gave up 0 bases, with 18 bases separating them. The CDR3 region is CASSLPLAPSSYEQYF. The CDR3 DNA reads TGTGCCAGCAGCCTACCCCTAGCGCCGAGCTCCTACGAGCAGTACTTC.

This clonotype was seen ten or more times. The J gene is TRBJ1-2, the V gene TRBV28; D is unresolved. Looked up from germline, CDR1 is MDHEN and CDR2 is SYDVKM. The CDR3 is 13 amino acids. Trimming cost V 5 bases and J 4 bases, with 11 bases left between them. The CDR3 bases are TGTGCCAGCAGTAAGACCGGCGCCTATGGCTACACCTTC. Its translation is CASSKTGAYGYTF.

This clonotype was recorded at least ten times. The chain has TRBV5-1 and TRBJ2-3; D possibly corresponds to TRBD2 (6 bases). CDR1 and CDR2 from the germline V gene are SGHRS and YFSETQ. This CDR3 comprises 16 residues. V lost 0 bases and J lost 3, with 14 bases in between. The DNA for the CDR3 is TGCGCCAGCAGCTTGGCCGGGGGTTACTCAACAGATACGCAGTATTTT. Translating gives CASSLAGGYSTDTQYF. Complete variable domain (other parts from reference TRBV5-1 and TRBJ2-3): KAGVTQTPRYLIKTRGQQVTLSCSPISGHRSVSWYQQTPGQGLQFLFEYFSETQRNKGNFPGRFSGRQFSNSRSEMNVSTLELGDSALYLCASSLAGGYSTDTQYFGPGTRLTVL.

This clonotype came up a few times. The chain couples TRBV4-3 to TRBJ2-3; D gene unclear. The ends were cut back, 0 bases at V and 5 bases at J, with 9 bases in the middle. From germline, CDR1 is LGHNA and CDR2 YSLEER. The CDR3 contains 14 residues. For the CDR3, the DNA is TGCGCCAGCAGCCAAGATCGGCAAGAAGATACGCAGTATTTT. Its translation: CASSQDRQEDTQYF.

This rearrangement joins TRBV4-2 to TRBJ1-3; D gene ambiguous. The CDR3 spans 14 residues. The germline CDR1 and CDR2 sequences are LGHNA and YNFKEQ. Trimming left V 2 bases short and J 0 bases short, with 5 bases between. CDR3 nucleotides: TGTGCCAGCAGCCAATATTCCTCTGGAAACACCATATATTTT. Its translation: CASSQYSSGNTIYF.

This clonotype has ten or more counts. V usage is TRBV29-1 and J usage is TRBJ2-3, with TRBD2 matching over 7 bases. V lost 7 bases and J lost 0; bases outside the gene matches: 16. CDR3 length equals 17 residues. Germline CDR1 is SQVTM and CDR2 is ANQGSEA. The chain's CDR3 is CSAPLWGRGGSTDTQYF. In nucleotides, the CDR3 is TGCAGCGCTCCCTTATGGGGGAGGGGCGGCAGCACAGATACGCAGTATTTT.

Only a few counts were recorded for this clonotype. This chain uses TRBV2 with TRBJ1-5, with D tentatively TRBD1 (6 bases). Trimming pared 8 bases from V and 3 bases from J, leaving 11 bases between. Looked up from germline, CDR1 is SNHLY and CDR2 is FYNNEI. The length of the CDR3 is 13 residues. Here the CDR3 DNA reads TGTGCCAGCGGAGGACAGACCAATCAGCCCCAGCATTTT. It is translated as CASGGQTNQPQHF.

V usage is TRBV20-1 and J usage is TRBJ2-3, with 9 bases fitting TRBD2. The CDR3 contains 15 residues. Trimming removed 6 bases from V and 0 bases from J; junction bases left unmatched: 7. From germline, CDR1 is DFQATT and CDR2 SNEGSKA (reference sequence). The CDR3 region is CSAGASGDSTDTQYF. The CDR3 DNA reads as TGCAGTGCGGGGGCTAGCGGGGACAGCACAGATACGCAGTATTTT.